This T cell receptor beta chain was recorded in a study of cytomegalovirus exposure and HLA in healthy donors. Regarding this clone: Its antigen is not known.

13 Jbeta primers and 60 Vbeta primers were used for the PCR. Original processing methods: In a later analysis, 8.5 million to 14 million of some 80 million unique beta chains occurred in at least two donors. Produced via immunoSEQ multiplex PCR; TCRdb's table is partial and in-frame only. Clone size and V and J calls were adopted from that table, with D and trimming inferred from the DNA. This sample has 60,000 or so clones, with roughly 85% found just once. The study, taken as a whole, reports: Only CMV serostatus was available as immune exposure information.

The sample was PBMCs. The receptor was isolated from a female donor in good health and CMV-seronegative.

The CDR3 region is CASSQQQGTSYEQYF. CDR3 DNA: TGCGCCAGCAGCCAACAACAGGGGACCTCCTACGAGCAGTACTTC. This sequence joins TRBV4-3 and TRBJ2-7; 7 bases agree with TRBD1. The CDR3 is made up of 15 amino acids. The germline V gene encodes CDR1 LGHNA and CDR2 YSLEER. The V gene end was trimmed by 2 bases and the J gene end by 0 bases; junction bases not matched to a gene: 4.